The 20 T cell receptor beta chains presented below share a single source sample, sequenced in a study of CD8 T cells in ankylosing spondylitis. TCRdb re-analysed the 5' RACE reads in MiXCR, keeping a single row per CDR3 protein. The sample has under 250,000 distinct CDR3 sequences, more than 5.5% seen once. Their specific antigens are unknown. Study-wide points: Blood from ankylosing spondylitis patients appeared to carry a characteristic roughly eight-variant TCR beta motif.

The material sequenced was blood, either unsorted or a sorted T cell fraction (not recorded which). These TCRs come from a male donor with ankylosing spondylitis.

The chain couples TRBV4-1 to TRBJ2-2; no definite D call. Germline V gene lookup returns CDR1 MGHRA and CDR2 YSYEKL. With 10 bases removed from V and 4 bases from J, the gap between germline ends came to 7 bases. The CDR3 runs 11 residues. The CDR3 loop reads CATSSTGELFF. The CDR3 DNA reads as TGCGCCACGAGTAGCACCGGGGAGCTGTTTTTT.

This clonotype came up a few times. For the CDR3, the DNA is TGTGCCAGCAGTGAAAAGTGGGGCCCCTACGAGCAGTACTTC. As protein: CASSEKWGPYEQYF. J is TRBJ2-7 and V is TRBV6-1, with a possible D match to TRBD1 (5 bases). CDR3 length: 14 amino acids. Trimming stripped 2 bases from V and 2 bases from J, with 10 bases between. The germline gives CDR1 MNHNS, CDR2 SASEGT.

This clonotype came up many times. The J gene is TRBJ2-1, the V gene TRBV20-1; the D is unclear. CDR1 is DFQATT and CDR2 is SNEGSKA in the germline V gene (reference sequence). Trimming cost V 6 bases and J 0 bases, with 15 bases left between them. The CDR3 contains 15 residues. This chain's CDR3 is CSAKKWENSYNEQFF. The DNA for the CDR3 is TGCAGTGCGAAGAAATGGGAAAACTCCTACAATGAGCAGTTCTTC.

There are many counts of this clonotype. This chain uses TRBV7-9 with TRBJ2-7; D gene uncertain. V shed 1 base and J shed 3 bases, with 7 bases lying between them. CDR3 length: 13 residues. Germline loops: CDR1 SEHNR, CDR2 FQNEAQ (reference sequence). Written as DNA, the CDR3 is TGTGCCAGCAGCTTAGGGCATCTCTACGAGCAGTACTTC. Translation gives CASSLGHLYEQYF.

This clonotype was detected ten times or more. The chain has TRBV14 and TRBJ2-7; TRBD2 might be the D (5 bases). V was clipped by 2 bases and J by 2 bases, with 13 bases between them. Germline assignment: CDR1 SGHDN and CDR2 FVKESK. This CDR3 spans 15 amino acids. The CDR3 here is CASSQSGKPTYEQYF. As DNA, the CDR3 is TGTGCCAGCAGCCAATCCGGGAAACCGACCTACGAGCAGTACTTC.

This clonotype has a count of ten or more. The V call is TRBV7-9, the J call TRBJ2-7; D remains ambiguous. Looked up from germline, CDR1 is SEHNR and CDR2 is FQNEAQ (reference sequence). V was trimmed by 1 base and J by 6 bases, leaving 10 bases between them. The CDR3 sequence is 13 residues long. The CDR3 here is CASSLDRQGEQYF. The DNA for the CDR3 is TGTGCCAGCAGCTTAGACCGGCAAGGCGAGCAGTACTTC.

The genes are TRBV12-3 or TRBV12-4 and TRBJ1-5; D gene uncertain. V lost 6 bases and J 2 bases, leaving 20 bases between the germline ends. The CDR3 consists of 17 residues. The CDR3 reads CASSLIRAAPGNQPQHF. Written as DNA, the CDR3 is TGTGCCAGCAGCCTTATCCGGGCAGCCCCGGGCAATCAGCCCCAGCATTTT.

This clonotype was found many times. This sequence joins TRBV12-3 or TRBV12-4 and TRBJ2-5; possible D gene TRBD2, 5 bases. V shed 2 bases and J shed 1 base, with 8 bases lying between them. The CDR3 totals 14 residues. The chain's CDR3 is CASSLLEGQETQYF. In DNA, the CDR3 is TGTGCCAGCAGTTTATTAGAGGGCCAAGAGACCCAGTACTTC.

In this sample, this clonotype turned up many times. This chain links TRBV5-5 with TRBJ2-3, with no clear D. The germline V and J ends were trimmed by 4 bases and 4 bases, with 16 bases remaining between them. CDR1 is SGHKS, CDR2 YYEKEE, per germline (reference sequence). The CDR3 runs to 15 residues. Written as DNA, the CDR3 is TGTGCCAGCAGCCCAGAGATGTGGGAATCAGATACGCAGTATTTT. It codes for CASSPEMWESDTQYF.

This clonotype was detected many times. This chain connects TRBV6-2 or TRBV6-3 to TRBJ2-2, with 7 bases fitting TRBD1. The CDR3 length is 14 residues. Per the germline V gene, CDR1 is MNHEY and CDR2 is SVGEGT. J was trimmed by 5 bases and V by 5 bases; bases with no gene match: 5. CDR3 sequence reads: CASSMTGRTGELFF. CDR3 DNA: TGTGCCAGCAGTATGACAGGGCGGACCGGGGAGCTGTTTTTT.

This clonotype has at least ten counts. V gene TRBV28 combines with J gene TRBJ1-2; D not certain. The CDR3 is 12 amino acids. Germline values: CDR1 MDHEN, CDR2 SYDVKM. The CDR3 protein is CLVWAANYGYTF. The CDR3 nucleotides read TGTTTGGTATGGGCAGCTAACTATGGCTACACCTTC.

At least ten counts were recorded for this clonotype. CDR3 sequence: CATSDLGSTEAFF. The CDR3 DNA is TGTGCCACCAGTGATTTGGGCAGCACTGAAGCTTTCTTT. The chain has TRBV24-1 and TRBJ1-1, with no clear D. CDR3 size: 13 residues. Germline CDR1 KGHDR, CDR2 SFDVKD. With 0 bases removed from V and 4 bases from J, the gap between germline ends came to 5 bases.

The chain uses TRBV13 and TRBJ2-3, with 10 nucleotides matching TRBD2. This CDR3 is built from 16 residues. V was clipped by 6 bases and J by 1 base; unmatched bases: 7. Germline values: CDR1 PRHDT, CDR2 FYEKMQ (reference sequence). CDR3 sequence: CASRAGTSDRTDTQYF. The DNA of the CDR3 is TGTGCCAGCAGAGCCGGGACTAGCGACCGCACAGATACGCAGTATTTT.

This clonotype was seen ten or more times. The chain links TRBV29-1 to TRBJ2-2; D is unresolved. V lost 7 bases and J 7 bases, leaving 10 bases between the germline ends. The germline V gene has CDR1 SQVTM and CDR2 ANQGSEA. This CDR3 contains 11 residues. Here the CDR3 DNA reads TGCAGCGGTTCGGACGGCGGGGAGCTGTTTTTT. This translates into CSGSDGGELFF.

This clonotype was seen at least ten times. This chain connects TRBV24-1 to TRBJ1-1; D gene uncertain. The CDR3 has 13 residues. Germline-derived CDR1 and CDR2 are KGHDR and SFDVKD. V lost 4 bases and J 5 bases, leaving 10 bases between the germline ends. The CDR3 DNA follows: TGTGCCACCAGTGACGGATGGGGAACTGAAGCTTTCTTT. It codes for CATSDGWGTEAFF.

This chain joins TRBV7-9 and TRBJ2-1; 9 nucleotides align to TRBD2. CDR3 length: 16 residues. Germline V gene lookup returns CDR1 SEHNR and CDR2 FQNEAQ (reference sequence). V lost 5 bases, J lost 0 bases, and 5 bases stayed unmatched. CDR3 protein: CASSPGTSNSYNEQFF. The CDR3 nucleotides read TGTGCCAGCAGCCCCGGGACTAGCAACTCCTACAATGAGCAGTTCTTC.

This clonotype came up many times. DNA for the CDR3: TGCGCCAGCAGCCTCCAGGGCCGGAACACTGAAGCTTTCTTT. This sequence encodes CASSLQGRNTEAFF. The rearrangement uses TRBV4-1 and TRBJ1-1, with D possibly matching TRBD1 (5 bases). V was cut by 4 bases and J by 1 base, with 10 bases left in between. The CDR3 covers 14 residues. Germline loops: CDR1 MGHRA, CDR2 YSYEKL.

This clonotype was observed at least ten times. Its ends do not fully match the called genes, so a read error is possible. Written as DNA, the CDR3 is TGCAGTGCTAACAGCCTTCGATTC. It is translated as CSANSLRF. The chain combines TRBV20-1 with TRBJ1-2; D is unclear. CDR1 and CDR2 (germline): DFQATT, SNEGSKA (reference sequence). CDR3 length: 8 amino acids.

This clonotype showed up many times. This chain uses TRBV7-9 with TRBJ1-1, with D uncertain. This CDR3 comprises 12 residues. V lost 2 bases, J lost 5 bases, and 6 bases lay in between. CDR1 and CDR2 (germline): SEHNR, FQNEAQ (reference sequence). The CDR3 region has the DNA TGTGCCAGCAGCTTATTATGGACTGAAGCTTTCTTT. It encodes CASSLLWTEAFF.

This clonotype was detected many times. The chain has TRBV20-1 and TRBJ2-1; D gene unclear. The germline V gene encodes CDR1 DFQATT and CDR2 SNEGSKA (reference sequence). This CDR3 has 15 residues. Trimming cost V 0 bases and J 2 bases, with 11 bases left between them. The CDR3 is CSARDSWVTYNEQFF. The CDR3, as DNA: TGCAGTGCTAGAGATAGTTGGGTGACCTACAATGAGCAGTTCTTC.